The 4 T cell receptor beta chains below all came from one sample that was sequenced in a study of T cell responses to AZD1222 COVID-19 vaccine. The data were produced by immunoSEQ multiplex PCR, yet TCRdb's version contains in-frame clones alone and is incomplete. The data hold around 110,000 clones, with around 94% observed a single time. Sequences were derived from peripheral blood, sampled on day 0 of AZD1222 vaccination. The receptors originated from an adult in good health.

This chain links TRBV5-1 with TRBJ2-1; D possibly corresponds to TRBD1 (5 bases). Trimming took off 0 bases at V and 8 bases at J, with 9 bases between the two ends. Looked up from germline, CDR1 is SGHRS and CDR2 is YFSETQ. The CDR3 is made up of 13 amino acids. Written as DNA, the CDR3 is TGCGCCAGCAGCTTGGTAGGGGCGCATGAGCAGTTCTTC. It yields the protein CASSLVGAHEQFF.

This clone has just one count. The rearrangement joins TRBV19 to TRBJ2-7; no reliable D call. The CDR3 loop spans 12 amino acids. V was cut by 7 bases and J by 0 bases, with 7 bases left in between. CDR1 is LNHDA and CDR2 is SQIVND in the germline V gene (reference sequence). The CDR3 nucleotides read TGTGCCAGTAAGGGTAGCTCCTACGAGCAGTACTTC. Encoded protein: CASKGSSYEQYF.

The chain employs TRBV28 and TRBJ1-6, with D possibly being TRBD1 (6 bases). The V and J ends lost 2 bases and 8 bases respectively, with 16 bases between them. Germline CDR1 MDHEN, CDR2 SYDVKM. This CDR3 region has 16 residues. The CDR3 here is CASSLDGGQRYSPLHF. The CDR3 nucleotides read TGTGCCAGCAGTTTAGATGGGGGGCAACGGTATTCACCCCTCCACTTT.

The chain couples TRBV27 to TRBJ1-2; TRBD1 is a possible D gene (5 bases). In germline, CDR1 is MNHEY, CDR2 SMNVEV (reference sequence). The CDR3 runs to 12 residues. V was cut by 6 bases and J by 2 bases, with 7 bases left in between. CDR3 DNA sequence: TGTGCCAGCAGCTCAGGGAACTATGGCTACACCTTC. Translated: CASSSGNYGYTF.